This paragraph reports one T cell receptor (beta chain). These data belong to a study of blood T cell repertoires in COVID-19. Study-wide background: Sites across the United States, Italy and Spain contributed samples from acute and convalescent COVID-19. PBMCs, B-cell-depleted T cells, or T cells were the source of the cDNA or gDNA that made up the material.

How the authors handled the data: Reference gene primer amplification gave nucleated cell count estimates. Profiled with immunoSEQ multiplex PCR; TCRdb holds only in-frame clones, not every one. V and J calls and clone size are as listed in that table; D and trimming were resolved from the DNA. Of approximately 90,000 clones listed, around 72% were seen once; the top ten hold approximately 15%. Germline values: CDR1 GTSNPN, CDR2 SVGIG (reference sequence). The CDR3 has 13 residues. The trim removed 0 bases at V and 3 bases at J, leaving 0 bases unmatched. The sample was peripheral blood. This TCR derives from a woman over 75 with acute or convalescent COVID-19. The gene calls are TRBV30 and TRBJ1-1; 8 bases are shared with TRBD1. The chain's CDR3 is CAWSVQGDTEAFF. As DNA, the CDR3 is TGTGCCTGGAGTGTACAGGGGGACACTGAAGCTTTCTTT.